This T cell receptor beta chain was identified in a study of blood T cell repertoires in COVID-19. About the research overall: Samples representing acute and convalescent COVID-19 were sourced from the United States, Italy and Spain. PBMCs, B-cell-depleted T cells, or T cells provided the cDNA or gDNA that made up the material.

The method was immunoSEQ multiplex PCR; TCRdb's version includes in-frame clones alone and lacks a portion of them. The sample shows 470,000 or so clones, roughly 85% of them seen only once. The specimen sequenced was peripheral blood. The TCR originated in a human donor in a cohort sampled during active COVID-19.

The CDR3 region has the DNA TGTGCCAGTAGTACTTACAGGGGGGCCTACGAGCAGTACTTC. Translated, it gives CASSTYRGAYEQYF. The chain couples TRBV19 to TRBJ2-7; the match to TRBD1 covers 8 bases. Germline CDR1 and CDR2: LNHDA and SQIVND (reference sequence). The CDR3 spans 14 residues. J was trimmed by 2 bases and V by 4 bases; bases with no gene match: 4.